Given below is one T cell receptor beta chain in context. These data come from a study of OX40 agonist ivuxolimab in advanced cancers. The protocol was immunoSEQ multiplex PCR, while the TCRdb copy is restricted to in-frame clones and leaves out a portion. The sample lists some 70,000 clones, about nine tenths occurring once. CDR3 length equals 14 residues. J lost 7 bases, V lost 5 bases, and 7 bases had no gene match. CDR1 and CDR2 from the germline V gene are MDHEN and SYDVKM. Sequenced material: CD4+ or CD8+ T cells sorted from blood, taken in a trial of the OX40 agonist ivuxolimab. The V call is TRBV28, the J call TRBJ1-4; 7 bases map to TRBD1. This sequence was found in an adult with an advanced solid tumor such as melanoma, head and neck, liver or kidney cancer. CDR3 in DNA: TGTGCCAGCAGTAGTACAGGGGAGGGTGAAAAACTGTTTTTT. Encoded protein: CASSSTGEGEKLFF.